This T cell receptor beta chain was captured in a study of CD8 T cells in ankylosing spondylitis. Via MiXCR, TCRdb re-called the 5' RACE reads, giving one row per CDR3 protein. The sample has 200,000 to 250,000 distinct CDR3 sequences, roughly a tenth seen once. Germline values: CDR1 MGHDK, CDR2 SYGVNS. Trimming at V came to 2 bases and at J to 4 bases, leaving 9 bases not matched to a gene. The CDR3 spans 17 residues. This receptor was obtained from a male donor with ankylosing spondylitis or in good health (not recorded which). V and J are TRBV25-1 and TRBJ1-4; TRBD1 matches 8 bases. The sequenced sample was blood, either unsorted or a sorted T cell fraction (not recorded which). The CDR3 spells CASSEGPRGQNNEKLFF. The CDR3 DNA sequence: TGTGCCAGCAGTGAAGGTCCCAGGGGGCAGAATAATGAAAAACTGTTTTTT.